In its sample, the clone carrying this T cell receptor beta chain ranks as medium-sized. Its antigen is still unknown. The data belong to a study of spatial heterogeneity in lung cancer. The time point: sample taken at primary tumor resection. Study-wide points: The study found that expanded intratumoral alpha and beta TCR counts tracked tumor mutation counts.

One entry per CDR3 protein results from TCRdb running MiXCR on the 5' RACE reads. Altogether fewer than 15,000 distinct CDR3 sequences are present, around 6.3% being singletons, with the ten largest covering about 3.5%. The germline V gene encodes CDR1 MNHEY and CDR2 SVGEGT. Trimming removed 6 bases from V and 4 bases from J, with 13 bases in between. The length of the CDR3 is 15 residues. This receptor was taken from a female donor with early-stage non-small cell lung cancer. J is TRBJ1-6 and V is TRBV6-2 or TRBV6-3; possible D gene TRBD1, 5 bases. Sample: lung tumor tissue, taken at surgery. The CDR3 region is CASSSGTHYNSPLHF. As DNA, the CDR3 is TGTGCCAGCAGCTCCGGGACGCATTATAATTCACCCCTCCACTTT.